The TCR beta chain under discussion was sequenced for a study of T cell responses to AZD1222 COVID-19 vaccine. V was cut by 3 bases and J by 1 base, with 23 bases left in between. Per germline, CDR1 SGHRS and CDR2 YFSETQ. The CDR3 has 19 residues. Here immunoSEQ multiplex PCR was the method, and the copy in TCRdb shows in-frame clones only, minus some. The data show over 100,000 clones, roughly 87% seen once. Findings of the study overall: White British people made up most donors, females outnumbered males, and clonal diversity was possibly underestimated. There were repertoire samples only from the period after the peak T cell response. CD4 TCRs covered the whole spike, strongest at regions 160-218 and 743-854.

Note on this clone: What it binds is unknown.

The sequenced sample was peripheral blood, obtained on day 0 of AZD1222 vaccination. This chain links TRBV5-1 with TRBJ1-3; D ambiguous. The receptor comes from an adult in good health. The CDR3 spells CASSSHKALTGASGNTIYF. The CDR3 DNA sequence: TGCGCCAGCAGCTCCCATAAGGCGTTGACCGGAGCTTCTGGAAACACCATATATTTT. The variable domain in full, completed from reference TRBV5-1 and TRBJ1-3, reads KAGVTQTPRYLIKTRGQQVTLSCSPISGHRSVSWYQQTPGQGLQFLFEYFSETQRNKGNFPGRFSGRQFSNSRSEMNVSTLELGDSALYLCASSSHKALTGASGNTIYFGEGSWLTVV.